The 24 T cell receptor beta chains listed next were all sequenced from one sample in a study of Graves' ophthalmopathy and Graves' hyperthyroidism. TCR beta CDR3 regions were amplified from RNA transcripts. Scientists carried out first-round RT-PCR using HTBI primers and then a second-round multiplex PCR. TCRdb fed the multiplex PCR reads into MiXCR, producing one record per CDR3 protein. The data hold about 390,000 distinct CDR3 sequences, with roughly 15% observed a single time. The material sequenced was peripheral blood. The receptors shown here come from an adult woman with stable Graves' hyperthyroidism.

This clonotype was seen repeatedly, ten times or more. DNA of the CDR3: TGTGCCAGCAGTTATACCTCTGGGGCCAACGTCCTGACTTTC. It is translated as CASSYTSGANVLTF. The genes are TRBV28 and TRBJ2-6, with D hard to call. The CDR3 spans 14 residues. Trimming left V 4 bases short and J 0 bases short, with 4 bases between. Germline CDR1 MDHEN, CDR2 SYDVKM.

This clonotype was recorded many times. The gene calls are TRBV28 and TRBJ2-7; 9 nucleotides align to TRBD1. The CDR3 consists of 15 residues. With 8 bases clipped from V and 2 bases from J, the junction kept 10 bases outside the gene matches. The germline CDR1 and CDR2 sequences are MDHEN and SYDVKM. CDR3 nucleotides: TGTGCCAGCTGGGGGAGGGGACAGGGAACCTACGAGCAGTACTTC. It specifies CASWGRGQGTYEQYF. Supplemented by reference TRBV28 and TRBJ2-7, the full variable domain reads DVKVTQSSRYLVKRTGEKVFLECVQDMDHENMFWYRQDPGLGLRLIYFSYDVKMKEKGDIPEGYSVSREKKERFSLILESASTNQTSMYLCASWGRGQGTYEQYFGPGTRLTVT.

In its sample, this clonotype was seen many times. V is TRBV27 and J is TRBJ2-2, with D perhaps matching TRBD1 (6 bases). The V end was cut by 5 bases, the J end by 4 bases, with 11 bases between. CDR3 length: 14 residues. Germline V lookup: CDR1 MNHEY, CDR2 SMNVEV (reference sequence). The CDR3 DNA sequence: TGTGCCAGCAGTCTGCAGGGGAGCACCGGGGAGCTGTTTTTT. It yields the protein CASSLQGSTGELFF.

There are a few counts of this clonotype. A clone one base away is much larger, so this may be a read error. This chain joins TRBV6-5 and TRBJ2-3; D is ambiguous. V lost 2 bases to trimming and J lost 2 bases, with 2 bases between them. Per germline, CDR1 MNHEY and CDR2 SVGAGI. This CDR3 spans 12 amino acids. CDR3 region: CASSYATDTQYF. The DNA of the CDR3 is TGTGCCAGCAGTTACGCCACAGATACGCAGTATTTT.

This clonotype came up many times. This chain connects TRBV27 to TRBJ2-7; D is undetermined. This CDR3 has 15 residues. Germline CDR1 is MNHEY and CDR2 is SMNVEV (reference sequence). V dropped 1 base and J dropped 3 bases, with 13 bases sitting between them. The CDR3 sequence: CASSLYTDQLYEQYF. CDR3 nucleotide sequence: TGTGCCAGCAGTTTATACACGGACCAACTCTACGAGCAGTACTTC.

Many counts were recorded for this clonotype. The chain couples TRBV13 to TRBJ2-7, with TRBD1 matching 10 bases. The CDR3 contains 14 residues. Trimming at V came to 4 bases and at J to 3 bases, leaving 3 bases not matched to a gene. The germline CDR1 and CDR2 sequences are PRHDT and FYEKMQ (reference sequence). CDR3 nucleotides: TGTGCCAGCAGCTCCGGGACAGGGGACTACGAGCAGTACTTC. Residues: CASSSGTGDYEQYF.

This clonotype has more than one count but fewer than ten. This chain uses TRBV5-1 with TRBJ2-2, with TRBD1 matching over 9 bases. This CDR3 spans 16 amino acids. V lost 3 bases, J lost 5 bases, and 8 bases stayed unmatched. CDR1 is SGHRS and CDR2 is YFSETQ in the germline V gene. The CDR3 reads CASSWRDRAGTGELFF. The CDR3 coding sequence is TGCGCCAGCAGCTGGCGGGACAGGGCGGGGACCGGGGAGCTGTTTTTT.

This clonotype turned up a few times. This chain uses TRBV3-1 with TRBJ1-5, with D hard to call. CDR1 and CDR2 (germline): LGHDT, YNNKEL (reference sequence). CDR3 size: 16 residues. The ends were cut back, 5 bases at V and 3 bases at J, with 17 bases in the middle. The DNA for the CDR3 is TGTGCCAGCAGCTCCGGAATCCCGACGAACAATCAGCCCCAGCATTTT. Its protein is CASSSGIPTNNQPQHF.

The genes are TRBV5-1 and TRBJ2-2; unclear D gene. V shed 1 base and J shed 1 base, with 11 bases lying between them. CDR1 and CDR2 from the germline V gene are SGHRS and YFSETQ. The CDR3 is 16 amino acids. CDR3 residues: CASSLSVGENTGELFF. In DNA, the CDR3 is TGCGCCAGCAGCTTGTCGGTGGGTGAGAACACCGGGGAGCTGTTTTTT.

The chain uses TRBV15 and TRBJ1-5, with D possibly being TRBD1 (5 bases). Germline V CDR1 and CDR2: LNHNV, YYDKDF (reference sequence). Between the trimmed V and J ends, which lost 0 bases and 6 bases, there was a span of 9 bases. The CDR3 is 14 amino acids. The CDR3 DNA reads as TGTGCCACCAGCAGAGAAAGGGGCTTTCAGCCCCAGCATTTT. This encodes CATSRERGFQPQHF.

This clonotype appeared a few times. As the CDR3 is not closed by the conserved phenylalanine or tryptophan, this likely results from a read error. The DNA is omitted, as the CDR3 cannot be located on it reliably, and the CDR3 follows TCRdb's listing. CDR3 in amino acids: CASSRTGDTGELCL. The chain joins TRBV6-1 to TRBJ2-2; TRBD1, the table's D call, lacks a check against the DNA. CDR1 MNHNS and CDR2 SASEGT come from the germline V gene. The CDR3 comprises 14 residues, both ends counted.

V usage is TRBV10-3 and J usage is TRBJ2-2; TRBD2 matches at 14 bases. CDR1 and CDR2 (germline): ENHRY, SYGVKD. J lost 8 bases, V lost 6 bases, and 5 bases had no gene match. The CDR3 runs to 15 residues. CDR3 DNA sequence: TGTGCCATCAGGGGGACTAGCGGGAGATCAGGGGAGCTGTTTTTT. Translating it yields CAIRGTSGRSGELFF.

On this clonotype itself: A much larger clone differs by one base, so this may be a read error. The CDR3 DNA reads TGTGTCAGCATTAGCTCTGGGGCCAACGTCCTGACTTTC. Translated, it gives CVSISSGANVLTF. V is TRBV6-2 or TRBV6-3 and J is TRBJ2-6; no clear D gene. This CDR3 region has 13 residues. Germline CDR1 is MNHEY and CDR2 is SVGEGT.

The chain couples TRBV28 to TRBJ1-2, with TRBD1 matching 7 bases. The junction had 3 bases not matched to a gene; V was cut back by 2 bases and J by 3 bases. CDR3 length equals 14 residues. CDR1 is MDHEN and CDR2 is SYDVKM in the germline V gene. The DNA of the CDR3 is TGTGCCAGCAGTTTAACAGGGGCCTACTATGGCTACACCTTC. Protein product: CASSLTGAYYGYTF.

This clonotype was found many times. The chain employs TRBV11-2 and TRBJ2-7, with D perhaps matching TRBD2 (5 bases). V lost 2 bases to trimming and J lost 6 bases, with 17 bases between them. Germline V gives CDR1 SGHAT, CDR2 FQNNGV. The CDR3 totals 15 residues. The CDR3 nucleotides are TGTGCCAGCAGCTTAAGGACCTGGTTTGGGAGCGAGCAGTACTTC. This translates into CASSLRTWFGSEQYF. The full variable domain, its missing parts supplied by reference TRBV11-2 and TRBJ2-7, is EAGVAQSPRYKIIEKRQSVAFWCNPISGHATLYWYQQILGQGPKLLIQFQNNGVVDDSQLPKDRFSAERLKGVDSTLKIQPAKLEDSAVYLCASSLRTWFGSEQYFGPGTRLTVT.

V gene TRBV20-1 combines with J gene TRBJ1-2, with 7 bases that match TRBD1. The CDR3 is 11 amino acids. The germline gives CDR1 DFQATT, CDR2 SNEGSKA (reference sequence). Trimming took 6 bases from V and 9 from J; bases not matched to a gene: 7. In DNA form, the CDR3 reads TGCAGTGCCCAGGGGGTTTTCAGCTACACCTTC. It translates to CSAQGVFSYTF.

This clonotype was detected once. V usage is TRBV30 and J usage is TRBJ1-6; possible D gene TRBD1, 6 bases. Germline V lookup: CDR1 GTSNPN, CDR2 SVGIG (reference sequence). The CDR3 runs to 14 residues. Trimming left V 0 bases short and J 8 bases short, with 11 bases between. The CDR3: CAWSVTGPDSPLHF. In DNA, the CDR3 is TGTGCCTGGAGTGTTACAGGGCCCGATTCACCCCTCCACTTT.

This clonotype was picked up many times. The V and J genes are TRBV6-2 or TRBV6-3 and TRBJ1-5; TRBD1 might be the D (6 bases). Trimming left V 2 bases short and J 3 bases short, with 11 bases between. This CDR3 spans 15 amino acids. CDR1 is MNHEY and CDR2 is SVGEGT in the germline V gene. In nucleotides, the CDR3 is TGTGCCAGCAGTTACAGAGGGGGGAACAATCAGCCCCAGCATTTT. Its protein product is CASSYRGGNNQPQHF.

This clonotype has ten or more counts. V is TRBV28 and J is TRBJ2-6, with D possibly TRBD2 on 5 matching bases. The CDR3 runs to 16 residues. V was clipped by 3 bases and J by 2 bases, with 11 bases between them. Germline V gene lookup returns CDR1 MDHEN and CDR2 SYDVKM. CDR3 DNA sequence: TGTGCCAGCAGTTTTGACATCGGGGCTGGGGCCAACGTCCTGACTTTC. Translated, it gives CASSFDIGAGANVLTF.

This clonotype was recorded at least ten times. The chain employs TRBV7-9 and TRBJ2-5, with 7 bases lining up with TRBD2. The CDR3 runs 13 residues. CDR1 and CDR2 from the germline V gene are SEHNR and FQNEAQ (reference sequence). With 5 bases clipped from V and 3 bases from J, the junction kept 3 bases outside the gene matches. CDR3 protein: CASSRAGKETQYF. In nucleotides, the CDR3 is TGTGCCAGCAGCAGAGCGGGAAAAGAGACCCAGTACTTC.

This rearrangement joins TRBV20-1 to TRBJ1-6, with 7 bases matching TRBD1. V shed 4 bases and J 9 bases; nucleotides not matched to a gene: 6. This CDR3 spans 13 amino acids. Germline loops: CDR1 DFQATT, CDR2 SNEGSKA (reference sequence). The CDR3 sequence: CSANTGESSPLHF. The CDR3 coding sequence is TGCAGTGCTAATACAGGGGAATCTTCACCCCTCCACTTT.

J is TRBJ2-7 and V is TRBV10-3, with D perhaps matching TRBD1 (6 bases). Deletions cut 3 bases from V and 0 bases from J, with 15 bases between. The CDR3 length is 16 residues. Germline loops: CDR1 ENHRY, CDR2 SYGVKD. CDR3 in DNA: TGTGCCATCAGTGACCCCGGGACAAAAGGCTCCTACGAGCAGTACTTC. Its translation is CAISDPGTKGSYEQYF.

The chain uses TRBV5-1 and TRBJ1-2; D is undetermined. Trimming removed 0 bases from V and 0 bases from J, with 12 bases in between. Germline V gives CDR1 SGHRS, CDR2 YFSETQ. This CDR3 spans 16 amino acids. CDR3: CASSLGPAGSNYGYTF. CDR3 nucleotide sequence: TGCGCCAGCAGCTTGGGGCCAGCAGGTTCTAACTATGGCTACACCTTC.

This clonotype has at least ten counts. The chain carries TRBV7-2 and TRBJ2-2; either TRBD1 or TRBD2 may fit D (5 bases each). Germline loops: CDR1 SGHTA, CDR2 FQGNSA. CDR3 length: 16 amino acids. Trimming cost V 5 bases and J 1 base, with 14 bases left between them. The CDR3 loop reads CASSTKGTENTGELFF. The DNA of the CDR3 is TGTGCCAGCAGCACTAAGGGGACGGAGAACACCGGGGAGCTGTTTTTT.